One and the same sample provided the 2 T cell receptor beta chains below, sequenced in a study of blood T cell repertoires in COVID-19. Only in-frame clones appear in the TCRdb table, and some are missing; sequencing was by immunoSEQ multiplex PCR. The data hold 250,000 to 350,000 clones, with 75% to 90% observed a single time. The sequencing input was peripheral blood. Receptors were obtained from a man younger than 40 with acute or convalescent COVID-19.

V and J are TRBV9 and TRBJ1-3, with 9 bases matching TRBD1. CDR3 length: 15 residues. Germline V gene data show CDR1 as SGDLS and CDR2 as YYNGEE. V lost 0 bases, J lost 3 bases, and 1 base stayed unmatched. CDR3 amino acids: CASSVGTGVGNTIYF. In DNA, the CDR3 is TGTGCCAGCAGCGTAGGGACAGGGGTTGGAAACACCATATATTTT.

This clone was picked up one time. The rearrangement links TRBV21-1 to TRBJ2-1; the DNA was not compared with TRBD1, the D call given in the table. TRBV21-1 is a pseudogene locus. The CDR3 totals 14 residues. DNA of the CDR3: TGTGCCAGCAGCAAAGTGGGCAGCCGAGTGGAGCAGTTCTTC. Its protein is CASSKVGSRVEQFF.